The following is a T cell receptor beta chain sequence with its context. It has no known antigen specificity. Per-base qualities were not stored, and no clone one base away is much larger. The CDR3 regions of human TCRbeta chains were analyzed by immunosequencing. In the source study's methods: TCRs in the repertoires were compared against a reference library of SARS-CoV-2-specific TCRs that had been generated with the MIRA antigen-specificity platform. Breadth meant the fraction of unique TCRs that were SARS-CoV-2-associated, whereas depth meant the fraction of total T cells that were SARS-CoV-2-associated. Using the MIRA data, each spike-specific TCR was assigned both to the spike region to which the TCR was reactive and to a CD4 or CD8 class. Log10-transformed breadth and depth values were compared by one-way ANOVA with Sidak's multiple comparisons tests. TCRdb carries this immuneACCESS record with in-frame sequences only. Its versions omit some clonotypes, under half of them owing to an unresolved V gene in the studies checked, with the rest unexplained. That table gives V, J and clone size, and the DNA gave D and trimming. The sample contains 150,000 or so clones, 89% of them found a single time. The ten biggest clones cover approximately 5.1% of the sample.

This specimen's time point label, interpreted: baseline before first vaccination. Vaccinee samples were obtained from the UK trials COV001 and COV002, which included a single-blind randomized controlled phase 2/3 trial of AZD1222 (ChAdOx1 nCoV-19) in healthy adults. For TCRbeta chain sequencing, PBMC samples from trial participants were taken at day 0 and at day 28 after the second dose. The data stem from a study of T cell responses to AZD1222 COVID-19 vaccine (dated by TCRdb to about 2021). For context, the study as a whole: AZD1222 recipients whose second dose came at about 4 weeks and those whose second dose came at about 12 weeks were combined into one group, since spike-specific TCR depth and breadth did not differ between the two schedules. TCR sequencing covered fewer than 250 trial participants: 200 to 220 given two doses of AZD1222 and 26 given two doses of MenACWY control vaccine. Trial participants were enrolled by age into 18-55, 56-69 and 70-plus year subgroups, with roughly 160, 29 and 62 TCR-sequenced participants respectively. Results and caveats for the whole study, not just this receptor: In the small 56-69-year group, the increase in depth fell short of significance, most likely because of low power. Participants were mostly white British, with more females than males. The authors suggested clonal diversity may have been underestimated. After two AZD1222 doses, both the breadth and the depth of spike-specific TCRs were significantly higher than at day 0 and than in MenACWY recipients. Nearly half of unique spike-specific TCRs reportedly recognized epitopes outside regions mutated in the B.1.351 and B.1.1.7 variants. CD4 TCRs associated with the vaccine covered the entire spike protein, and the dominant responses were in regions 160-218 and 743-854. Because no day 14 peak-response samples were available, the repertoires could be characterized only after the peak T cell response. Conclusions about previously exposed vaccinees are limited, since just a handful of AZD1222 recipients were seropositive for SARS-CoV-2 at baseline.

There are 13 amino acids in the CDR3, from cysteine to phenylalanine inclusive. The entry retains the CDR3 DNA only, 39 bases that are in frame from base 1. The CDR1 and CDR2 encoded by the germline V gene are MNHEY and SVGAGI. After removal of 6 bases from V and 6 bases from J, the junction retains 3 bases not matched to a gene. The specimen was peripheral blood, collected on day 0 of AZD1222 vaccination. The clonotype originates from an adult in good health. The V and J genes are TRBV6-5 and TRBJ2-2; TRBD1 matches 8 bases in the middle. The nucleotide sequence reads TGTGCCAGCAGCAAGGACAGGGCCGGGGAGCTGTTTTTT. Its protein product is CASSKDRAGELFF.